The entry below gives a single TCR beta chain sequence along with its context. The CDR3 consists of 18 residues. Germline assignment: CDR1 LNHDA and CDR2 SQIVND (reference sequence). Losses at the gene ends were 0 bases for V and 0 bases for J; bases not matched to a gene: 6. Produced via immunoSEQ multiplex PCR; TCRdb's table is partial and in-frame only. The table has 97,000 or so clones, roughly four fifths seen once; the top ten hold 4.1%. This sample is part of a study of blood T cell repertoires in COVID-19. About the study: T cells, B-cell-depleted T cells, or PBMCs provided the cDNA or gDNA that served as material.

The V gene is TRBV19, the J gene TRBJ1-5, with TRBD1 matching 9 bases. The sample consisted of peripheral blood. This clonotype was sampled from a man in his 60s with acute or convalescent COVID-19. Written as DNA, the CDR3 is TGTGCCAGTAGTATAGAGGACAGGGGAGGCTATAGCAATCAGCCCCAGCATTTT. This encodes CASSIEDRGGYSNQPQHF.